Described below is a single T cell receptor beta chain sequence and its context. Its antigen is currently unknown. Sequencing involved patients with CD8+CD57+ cell expansion previously shown by flow cytometry. Each of the patients presented with severe acquired aplastic anemia. All patients were therapy-naive when blood was sampled. Using genomic DNA as the template, TCR beta VDJ and CDR3 profiling was carried out. A single record per CDR3 protein comes from TCRdb applying MiXCR to the reads. The sample carries 250,000 to 300,000 distinct CDR3 sequences, 45% to 65% recorded once. The source of the sample is a study of CD8+CD57+ T cells in acquired aplastic anemia. Germline CDR1 is SNHLY and CDR2 is FYNNEI. Losses at the gene ends were 6 bases for V and 3 bases for J; bases not matched to a gene: 7. The CDR3 has 15 amino acids. Whole-study results and caveats: Between patients and controls, over 25 CD8+ CDR3 sequences were found in common.

The J gene is TRBJ2-1, the V gene TRBV2, with 8 bases identical to TRBD1. Sequencing input: sorted CD4+, CD8+, or CD8+CD57+ T cells (not recorded which) from PBMCs. The source of this sequence is a human donor with aplastic anemia. The CDR3 is CASRTGTGIYNEQFF. The CDR3 DNA follows: TGTGCCAGCAGAACCGGGACAGGAATCTACAATGAGCAGTTCTTC.